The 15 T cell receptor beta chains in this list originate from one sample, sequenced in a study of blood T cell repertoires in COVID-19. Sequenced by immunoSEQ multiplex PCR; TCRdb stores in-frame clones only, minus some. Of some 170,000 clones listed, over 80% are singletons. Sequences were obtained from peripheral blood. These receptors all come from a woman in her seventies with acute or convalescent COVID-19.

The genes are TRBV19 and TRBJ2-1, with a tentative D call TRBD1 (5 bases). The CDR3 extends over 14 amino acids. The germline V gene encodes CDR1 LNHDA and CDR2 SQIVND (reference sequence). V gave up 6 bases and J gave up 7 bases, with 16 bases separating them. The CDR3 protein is CASRLGLASNEQFF. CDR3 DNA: TGTGCCAGTAGGTTGGGGCTTGCTTCGAATGAGCAGTTCTTC.

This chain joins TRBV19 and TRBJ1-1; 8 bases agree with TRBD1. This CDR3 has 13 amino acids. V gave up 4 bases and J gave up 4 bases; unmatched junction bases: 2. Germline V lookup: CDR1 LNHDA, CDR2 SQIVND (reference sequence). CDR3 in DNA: TGTGCCAGTAGTACGACAGGGGCCACTGAAGCTTTCTTT. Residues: CASSTTGATEAFF.

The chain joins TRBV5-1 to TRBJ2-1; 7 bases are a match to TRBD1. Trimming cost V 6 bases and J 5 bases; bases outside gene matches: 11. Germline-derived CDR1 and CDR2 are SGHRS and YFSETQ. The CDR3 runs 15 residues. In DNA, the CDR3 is TGCGCCAGCACCCGCCTGGGACAGCCTAACAATGAGCAGTTCTTC. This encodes CASTRLGQPNNEQFF.

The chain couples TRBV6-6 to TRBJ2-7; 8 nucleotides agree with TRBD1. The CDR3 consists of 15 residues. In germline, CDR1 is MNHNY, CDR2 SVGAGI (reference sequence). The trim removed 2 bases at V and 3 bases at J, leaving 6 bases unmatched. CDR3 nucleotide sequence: TGTGCCAGCAGTTACCCAGGGACAGGCAACTACGAGCAGTACTTC. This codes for CASSYPGTGNYEQYF.

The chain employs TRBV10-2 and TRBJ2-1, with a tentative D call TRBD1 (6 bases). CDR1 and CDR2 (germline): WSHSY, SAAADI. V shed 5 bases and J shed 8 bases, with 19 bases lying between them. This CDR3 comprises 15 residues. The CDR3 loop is CASSNRDKRIYEQFF. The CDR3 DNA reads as TGCGCCAGCAGTAACCGGGACAAACGGATTTATGAGCAGTTCTTC.

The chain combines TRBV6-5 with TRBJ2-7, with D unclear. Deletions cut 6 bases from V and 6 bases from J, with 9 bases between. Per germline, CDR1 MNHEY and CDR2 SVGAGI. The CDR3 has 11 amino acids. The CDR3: CASRTPREQYF. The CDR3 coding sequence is TGTGCCAGCAGGACTCCCCGCGAGCAGTACTTC.

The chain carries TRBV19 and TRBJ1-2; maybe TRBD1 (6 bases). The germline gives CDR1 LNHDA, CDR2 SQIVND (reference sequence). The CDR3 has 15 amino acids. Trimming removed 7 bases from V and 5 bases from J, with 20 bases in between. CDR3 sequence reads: CASTENRGASYGYTF. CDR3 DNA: TGTGCCAGTACTGAAAATCGGGGGGCTTCATATGGCTACACCTTC. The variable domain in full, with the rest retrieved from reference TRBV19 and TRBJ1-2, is DGGITQSPKYLFRKEGQNVTLSCEQNLNHDAMYWYRQDPGQGLRLIYYSQIVNDFQKGDIAEGYSVSREKKESFPLTVTSAQKNPTAFYLCASTENRGASYGYTFGSGTRLTVV.

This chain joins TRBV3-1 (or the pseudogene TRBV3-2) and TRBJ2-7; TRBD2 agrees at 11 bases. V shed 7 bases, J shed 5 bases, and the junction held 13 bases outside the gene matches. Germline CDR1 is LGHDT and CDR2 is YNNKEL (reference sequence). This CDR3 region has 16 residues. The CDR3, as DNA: TGTGCCAGCACCGAGACAGCCCTAGCGGGAGGTGACGAGCAGTACTTC. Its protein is CASTETALAGGDEQYF.

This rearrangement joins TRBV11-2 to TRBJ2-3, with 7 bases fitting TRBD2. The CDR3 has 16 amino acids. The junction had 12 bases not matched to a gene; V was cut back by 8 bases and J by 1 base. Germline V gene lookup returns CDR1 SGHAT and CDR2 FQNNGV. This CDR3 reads CASWGSGLRRTDTQYF. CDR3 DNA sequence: TGTGCCAGCTGGGGTAGCGGGTTAAGACGCACAGATACGCAGTATTTT.

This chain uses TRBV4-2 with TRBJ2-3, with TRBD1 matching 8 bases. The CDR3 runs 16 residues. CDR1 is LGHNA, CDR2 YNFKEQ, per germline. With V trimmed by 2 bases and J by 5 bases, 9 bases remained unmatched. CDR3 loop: CASSQSSQGDGDTQYF. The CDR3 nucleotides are TGTGCCAGCAGCCAAAGTTCACAGGGGGACGGAGATACGCAGTATTTT.

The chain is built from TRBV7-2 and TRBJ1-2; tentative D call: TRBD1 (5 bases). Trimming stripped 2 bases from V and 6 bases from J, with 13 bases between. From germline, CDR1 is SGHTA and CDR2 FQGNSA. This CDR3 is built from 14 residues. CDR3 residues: CASSLSTGRHGYTF. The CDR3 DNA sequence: TGTGCCAGCAGCTTATCCACAGGCCGTCATGGCTACACCTTC.

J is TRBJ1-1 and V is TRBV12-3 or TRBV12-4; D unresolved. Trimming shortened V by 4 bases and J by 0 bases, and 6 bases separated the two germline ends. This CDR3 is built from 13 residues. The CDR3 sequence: CASSSRVNTEAFF. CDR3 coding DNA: TGTGCCAGCAGTTCTCGAGTGAACACTGAAGCTTTCTTT.

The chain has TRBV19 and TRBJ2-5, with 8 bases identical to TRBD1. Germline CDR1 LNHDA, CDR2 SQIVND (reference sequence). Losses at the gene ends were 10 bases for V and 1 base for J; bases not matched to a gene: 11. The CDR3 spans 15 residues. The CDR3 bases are TGTGCCACCTCGGGACAGGCTACCTTCCAAGAGACCCAGTACTTC. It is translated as CATSGQATFQETQYF.

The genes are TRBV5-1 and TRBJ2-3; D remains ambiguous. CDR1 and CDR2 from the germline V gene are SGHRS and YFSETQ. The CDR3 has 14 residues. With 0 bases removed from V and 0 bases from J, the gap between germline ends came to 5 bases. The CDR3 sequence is CASSLGLSTDTQYF. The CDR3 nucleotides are TGCGCCAGCAGCTTGGGACTGAGCACAGATACGCAGTATTTT.

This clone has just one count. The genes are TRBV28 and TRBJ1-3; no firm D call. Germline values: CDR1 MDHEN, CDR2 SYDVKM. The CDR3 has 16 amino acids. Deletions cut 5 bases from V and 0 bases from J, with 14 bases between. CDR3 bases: TGTGCCAGCAGTCCCCCTTTCGGCGGCTCTGGAAACACCATATATTTT. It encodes CASSPPFGGSGNTIYF.